The subject of this entry is one T cell receptor beta chain. The target antigen is unknown. CDR1 and CDR2 from the germline V gene are SEHNR and FQNEAQ (reference sequence). This CDR3 region has 13 residues. The V gene lost 3 bases and the J gene lost 5 bases, with 10 bases spanning the gap. The sample is drawn from a study of T-cell memory formation after mild COVID-19. Study context: TCR clusters were largely donor specific. General study findings and limits: Among contracting clones, CD4+ were mainly CM/EM and CD8+ enriched in EMRA.

TCRdb passed the 5' RACE reads through MiXCR, listing each CDR3 protein once. The sample lists 400,000 to 500,000 distinct CDR3 sequences, roughly 20% seen once, with roughly 8.4% in the top ten. V and J are TRBV7-9 and TRBJ1-2; D remains unclear. This sequence originates from an adult woman who had mild COVID-19 (a few samples of this study predate the infection). Cell type and time point are not known. The sample was PBMCs or a T cell subset sorted from them (not recorded which). The DNA of the CDR3 is TGTGCCAGCAGCTTCGGGCGGCCATATGGCTACACCTTC. Amino acid sequence: CASSFGRPYGYTF.